One sample yielded the 7 T cell receptor beta chains listed below, sequenced in a study of radiation and T cells in renal cell carcinoma. Specified time point: baseline pretreatment blood. Treatment specified: 15 Gy SBRT to primary tumor, nephrectomy 4 weeks later. Clones were read by immunoSEQ multiplex PCR, and TCRdb kept only the in-frame ones, dropping some. The sample records about 130,000 clones, more than 70% being singletons. Sequenced here: blood, sampled from a patient whose treatment included radiotherapy and nephrectomy. Source of these receptors: a woman aged 45-65 years with renal cell carcinoma.

The chain carries TRBV18 and TRBJ1-5; TRBD1 aligns across 10 bases. This CDR3 is 17 amino acids long. Germline-derived CDR1 and CDR2 are KGHSH and LQKENI. J was trimmed by 1 base and V by 5 bases; bases with no gene match: 8. The CDR3 DNA reads TGTGCCAGCTCATATGGGACAGGGGCTATGAGCAATCAGCCCCAGCATTTT. It codes for CASSYGTGAMSNQPQHF. The variable domain in full, with the rest retrieved from reference TRBV18 and TRBJ1-5, is NAGVMQNPRHLVRRRGQEARLRCSPMKGHSHVYWYRQLPEEGLKFMVYLQKENIIDESGMPKERFSAEFPKEGPSILRIQQVVRGDSAAYFCASSYGTGAMSNQPQHFGDGTRLSIL.

This chain connects TRBV20-1 to TRBJ2-7; the D gene is possibly TRBD2 (6 bases). CDR1 and CDR2 from the germline V gene are DFQATT and SNEGSKA (reference sequence). The CDR3 extends over 11 amino acids. Trimming left V 4 bases short and J 4 bases short, with 8 bases between. The CDR3 bases are TGCAGTGCTATCCGGGGGTACGAGCAGTACTTC. Its protein product is CSAIRGYEQYF.

Only a few counts were recorded for this clone. The V and J genes are TRBV4-3 and TRBJ1-6; D not resolved. CDR1 LGHNA and CDR2 YSLEER come from the germline V gene. Trimming cost V 0 bases and J 10 bases, with 16 bases left between them. The CDR3 runs to 16 residues. CDR3 DNA sequence: TGCGCCAGCAGCCAAGATTGGAGGGCTGGCGAGTCACCCCTCCACTTT. Its translation: CASSQDWRAGESPLHF.

A single count supports this clone. The chain joins TRBV6-5 to TRBJ2-5; the match to TRBD2 covers 10 bases. V trimming: 3 bases; J trimming: 5 bases; junction bases outside the gene matches: 6. The CDR3 loop spans 15 amino acids. Germline V gene lookup returns CDR1 MNHEY and CDR2 SVGAGI. The CDR3 DNA follows: TGTGCCAGCAGTTATGAGCGGGGGGGCAGGGAGACCCAGTACTTC. This translates into CASSYERGGRETQYF.

The V and J genes are TRBV19 and TRBJ2-1, with a tentative D call TRBD1 (5 bases). Looked up from germline, CDR1 is LNHDA and CDR2 is SQIVND (reference sequence). The CDR3 extends over 14 amino acids. Trimming stripped 9 bases from V and 4 bases from J, with 16 bases between. The CDR3 DNA sequence: TGTGCCAGCAGCGCCAGGGAACGATACAATGAGCAGTTCTTC. The encoded protein is CASSARERYNEQFF.

V is TRBV29-1 and J is TRBJ1-2; D may be TRBD1 (5 bases). Germline values: CDR1 SQVTM, CDR2 ANQGSEA. The CDR3 length is 16 residues. Between the trimmed V and J ends, which lost 7 bases and 0 bases, there was a span of 21 bases. CDR3 DNA sequence: TGCAGCGCTGCCGGGGGAGCGGGGTCTGCTAACTATGGCTACACCTTC. Translation gives CSAAGGAGSANYGYTF.

This chain connects TRBV10-3 to TRBJ1-2, with a tentative D call TRBD1 (6 bases). This CDR3 has 13 amino acids. V lost 0 bases, J lost 8 bases, and 10 bases lay in between. The germline V gene has CDR1 ENHRY and CDR2 SYGVKD. Here the CDR3 DNA reads TGTGCCATCAGTGAGTCGGGGGCCTGGGGCTACACCTTC. Its protein is CAISESGAWGYTF.